Here is one TCR beta chain with its context. In its sample, this clonotype comes out as medium-sized (0.01 to 0.1%). Its binding antigen is unknown. No much larger clone exists at a distance of one base, and base qualities are not known. This record belongs to a study of spatial heterogeneity in lung cancer (dated 2019 in TCRdb). Turning to the overall study: Beta-chain transcripts were consistently detected in greater numbers than alpha-chain transcripts, which likely reflected higher beta-chain transcript abundance. Nonsynonymous mutation counts, determined by whole-exome sequencing of tumor tissue, were related to features of the TCR repertoire. In the raw uncorrected reads, each unique combination of TCR and UMI appeared on average more than ten times. Both alpha and beta chains were TCR-sequenced in a few hundred tumor regions, around 65 matched nontumor lung samples and 55 to 60 PBMC samples obtained at surgery. In non-small cell lung cancer, the study made a quantitative comparison of TCR alpha and beta repertoires among multiple tumor regions, matched nontumor lung and blood.

The research as a whole found: Confirming at a functional level the hypothesis that regional TCRs recognize regional mutations was considered to require additional single-cell paired TCR alpha and beta sequencing.

Library prep was done by 5' RACE. Sequencing instrument: NextSeq 500. To allow correction of PCR and sequencing errors, the TCR library protocol tagged every TCR cDNA molecule with a unique molecular identifier. In the paper's pipeline: TCR identification, UMI-based error correction and CDR3 extraction were performed with Decombinator tools. TCRs above a frequency of 2 per 1,000, corresponding to the top 1% of the tumor frequency distribution, were defined as expanded. Renyi diversity was computed with the R vegan package after each repertoire had been subsampled 100 times to 5,000 TCRs. CDR3 similarity networks were constructed using string-kernel similarity of amino acid triplets, with links drawn between CDR3s whose pairwise similarity was above 0.82. TCRdb reworked the public reads: Q25 trimming with fastp, MiXCR clone assembly, productive beta chains retained. Rows with one shared CDR3 protein collapse into an entry with the most common genes and DNA. These V and J calls are TCRdb output, not the study's own analysis. The sample data list around 3,300 distinct CDR3 sequences, and 9.8% of these were observed just once. The ten largest account for 25% to 30% of the sample.

Sample time point, as interpreted from the label and publication: sample taken at primary tumor resection. Donors were some 70 patients with early-stage, untreated non-small cell lung cancer from the lung TRACERx cohort. TCR sequencing used whole RNA extracted from tumor and nontumor lung tissue, or from cryopreserved PBMC samples, without cell sorting. Only patients with enough RNA available from two or more tumor regions were chosen for TCR sequencing. A lung pathologist reviewed the tumor and adjacent nontumor lung specimens before the specimens were selected. The sequences come from normal lung tissue next to the tumor, collected at surgery. This TCR was sampled from a male donor with early-stage non-small cell lung cancer.

The CDR3 region: CASSVATGYTEAFF. The sequence in DNA is TGTGCCAGCAGCGTAGCTACCGGGTACACTGAAGCTTTCTTT. The receptor chain draws on TRBV9 and TRBJ1-1; no D segment can be confidently identified. The CDR3 has 14 amino acids, counting the end cysteine and phenylalanine. Only the CDR3 DNA is retained, 42 bases long and in frame from the first base. V is reduced by 0 bases and J by 3 bases, leaving a spacing of 9 bases between them. Per the germline V gene, SGDLS is the CDR1 and YYNGEE is the CDR2.